A single T cell receptor beta chain is shown here with its context. A read error is possible here, since a much larger clone lies one base away. The CDR3 end shows no conserved phenylalanine or tryptophan, and so a read error is likely. The limits of the CDR3 on the DNA are not certain, so only TCRdb's listed CDR3 is given. These data belong to a study of tumor-infiltrating lymphocytes in primary liver carcinoma. Germline DNA was also extracted, and blood RNA derived from unsorted whole blood. TCR beta cDNA was prepared out of approximately 470 ng total RNA by means of a constant-region primer. Researchers made the TCR beta libraries by running three nested multiplex PCR rounds with slightly modified ARM-PCR. TRBV1-TRBV30 forward and Cbeta reverse primers drove the first two roughly 9-cycle rounds. TCRdb passed the multiplex PCR reads through MiXCR, listing each CDR3 protein once. Of about 310,000 distinct CDR3 sequences listed, about three fifths were seen once; the top ten hold approximately 15%.

Germline-derived CDR1 and CDR2 are WSHSY and SAAADI. The CDR3 totals 14 residues, both ends included. This chain joins TRBV10-2 and TRBJ2-3; TRBD2, the D gene given by the table, was not confirmed from the DNA. This receptor was obtained from a woman aged 25 to 39 with primary liver carcinoma and hepatitis B virus infection. Sequencing was carried out using peripheral blood. The CDR3 loop reads CASRGLAGLGVVYL.